This entry features one T cell receptor (beta chain) sequence. Multiple V-beta primers and a C-beta primer amplified TCRB from RNA. No unique molecular identifiers were described for these TCRB libraries. From the multiplex PCR reads, TCRdb called clonotypes with MiXCR, one entry per CDR3 protein. Of 8,500 to 10,000 distinct CDR3 sequences in the sample, roughly 66% were seen once. This CDR3 contains 16 residues. CDR1 is MGHRA, CDR2 YSYEKL, per germline. V gave up 0 bases and J gave up 4 bases, with 15 bases separating them. This entry comes from a study of tumor-infiltrating lymphocytes in glioblastoma multiforme.

The sequenced sample consisted of brain tumor tissue. The rearrangement joins TRBV4-1 to TRBJ2-5; a weak D match, TRBD2 (5 bases). This receptor was taken from a male donor with glioblastoma. Here the CDR3 DNA reads TGCGCCAGCAGCCAAGATCATAGCGTCAGTGGAGAGACCCAGTACTTC. This codes for CASSQDHSVSGETQYF.